This T cell receptor (beta chain) stems from a study of cytomegalovirus exposure and HLA in healthy donors. Study outcomes and limitations: Within an earlier analysis, most TCR beta V segments proved productive either about 87% or about 30% of the time. Most CMV-associated TCR beta chains were later found to appear HLA-restricted.

Everyone who donated was a healthy bone marrow donor. The CDR3 loop spans 13 amino acids. Between the trimmed V and J ends, which lost 0 bases and 2 bases, there was a span of 6 bases. Germline V gene sequence: CDR1 SGHRS, CDR2 YFSETQ. On this clone itself: The antigen is undetermined.

Use of 60 Vbeta and 13 Jbeta primers characterized the PCR. Profiling relied on immunoSEQ multiplex PCR, and the TCRdb table lists in-frame clones only, not all of them. The profile covers about 83,000 clones, with about 71% appearing a single time and around 8% taken by the ten largest. The origin of this receptor is a man aged 55 to 70 in good health and CMV-seronegative. Sequencing was carried out using PBMCs. The gene calls are TRBV5-1 and TRBJ2-7, with D unresolved. The CDR3 loop reads CASSLDGTYEQYF. The CDR3 DNA sequence: TGCGCCAGCAGCTTGGACGGTACCTACGAGCAGTACTTC.